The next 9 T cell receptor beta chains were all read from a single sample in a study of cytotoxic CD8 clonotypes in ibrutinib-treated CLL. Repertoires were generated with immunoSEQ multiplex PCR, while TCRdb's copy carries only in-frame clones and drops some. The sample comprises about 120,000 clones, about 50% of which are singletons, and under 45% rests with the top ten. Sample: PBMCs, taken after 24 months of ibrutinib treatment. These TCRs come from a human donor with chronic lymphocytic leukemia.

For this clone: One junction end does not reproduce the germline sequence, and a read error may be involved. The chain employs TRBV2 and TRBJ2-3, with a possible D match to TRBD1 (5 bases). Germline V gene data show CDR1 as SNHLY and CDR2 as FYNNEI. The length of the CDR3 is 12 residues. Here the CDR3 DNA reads TGTGCCAGCAGTGAAGGGACGCAGGGTTTGGGTTTT. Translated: CASSEGTQGLGF. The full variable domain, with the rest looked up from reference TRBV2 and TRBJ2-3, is EPEVTQTPSHQVTQMGQEVILRCVPISNHLYFYWYRQILGQKVEFLVSFYNNEISEKSEIFDDQFSVERPDGSNFTLKIRSTKLEDSAMYFCASSEGTQGLGFGPGTRLTVL.

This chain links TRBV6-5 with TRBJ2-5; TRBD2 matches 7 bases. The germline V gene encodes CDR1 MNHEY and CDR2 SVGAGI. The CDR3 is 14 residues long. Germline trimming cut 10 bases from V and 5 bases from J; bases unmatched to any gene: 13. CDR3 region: CATRSSGQWETQYF. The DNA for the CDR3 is TGTGCCACCAGAAGTAGCGGGCAGTGGGAGACCCAGTACTTC.

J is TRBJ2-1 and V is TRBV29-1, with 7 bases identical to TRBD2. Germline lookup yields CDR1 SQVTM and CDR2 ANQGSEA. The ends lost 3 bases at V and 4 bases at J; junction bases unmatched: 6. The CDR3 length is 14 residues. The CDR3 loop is CSVDWEGPYNEQFF. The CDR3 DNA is TGCAGCGTTGATTGGGAGGGTCCATACAATGAGCAGTTCTTC.

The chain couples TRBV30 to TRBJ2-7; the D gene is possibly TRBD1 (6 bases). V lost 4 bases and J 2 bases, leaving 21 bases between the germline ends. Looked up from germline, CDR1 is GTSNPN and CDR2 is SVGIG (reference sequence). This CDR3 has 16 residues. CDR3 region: CAWTLPGGGRTYEQYF. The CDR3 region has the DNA TGTGCCTGGACCCTCCCTGGGGGCGGACGGACCTACGAGCAGTACTTC.

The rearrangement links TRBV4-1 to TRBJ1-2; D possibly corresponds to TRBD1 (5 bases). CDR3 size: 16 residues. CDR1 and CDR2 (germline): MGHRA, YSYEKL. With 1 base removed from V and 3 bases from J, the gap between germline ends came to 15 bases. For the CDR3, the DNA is TGCGCCAGCAGCCAAGGGGGCGTTGGGGCGGACTATGGCTACACCTTC. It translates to CASSQGGVGADYGYTF.

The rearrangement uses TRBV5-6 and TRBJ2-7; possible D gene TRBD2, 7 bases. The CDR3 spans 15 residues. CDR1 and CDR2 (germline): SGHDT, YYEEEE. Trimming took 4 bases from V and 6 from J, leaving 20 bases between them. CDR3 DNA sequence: TGTGCCAGCAGCCCAATTGGGGGGGCCCTGGGCGAGCAGTACTTC. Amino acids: CASSPIGGALGEQYF. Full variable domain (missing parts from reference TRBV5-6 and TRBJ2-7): DAGVTQSPTHLIKTRGQQVTLRCSPKSGHDTVSWYQQALGQGPQFIFQYYEEEERQRGNFPDRFSGHQFPNYSSELNVNALLLGDSALYLCASSPIGGALGEQYFGPGTRLTVT.

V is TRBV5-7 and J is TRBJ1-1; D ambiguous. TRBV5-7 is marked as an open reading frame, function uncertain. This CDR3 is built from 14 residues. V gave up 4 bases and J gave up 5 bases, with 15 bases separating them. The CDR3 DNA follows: TGTGCCAGCAGCCAGGTGCCAGGTGATACTGAAGCTTTCTTT. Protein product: CASSQVPGDTEAFF.

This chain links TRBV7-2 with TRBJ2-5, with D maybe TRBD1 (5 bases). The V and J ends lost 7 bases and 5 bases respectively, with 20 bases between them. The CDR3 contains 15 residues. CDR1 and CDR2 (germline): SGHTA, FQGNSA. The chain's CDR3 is CASTPNSGRVETQYF. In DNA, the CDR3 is TGTGCCAGCACCCCCAATTCCGGCAGGGTGGAGACCCAGTACTTC. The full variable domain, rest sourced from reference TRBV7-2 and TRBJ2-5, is GAGVSQSPSNKVTEKGKDVELRCDPISGHTALYWYRQSLGQGLEFLIYFQGNSAPDKSGLPSDRFSAERTGGSVSTLTIQRTQQEDSAVYLCASTPNSGRVETQYFGPGTRLLVL.

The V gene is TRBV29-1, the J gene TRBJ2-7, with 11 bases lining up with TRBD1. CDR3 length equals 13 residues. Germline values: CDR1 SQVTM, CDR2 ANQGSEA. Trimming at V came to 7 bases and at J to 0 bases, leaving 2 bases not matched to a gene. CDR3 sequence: CSGGTGGSYEQYF. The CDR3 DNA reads TGCAGCGGTGGGACAGGGGGCTCCTACGAGCAGTACTTC.